This T cell receptor (beta chain) was documented in a study of T cell repertoires in cytomegalovirus infection. About the study: It was the public TCR beta signatures that indicated both CMV infection and matching HLA type.

MiXCR, run by TCRdb on the reads, gives a single entry per CDR3 protein. The data contain 300,000 to 450,000 distinct CDR3 sequences, 15% to 20% of them singletons. CDR1 is SNHLY and CDR2 is FYNNEI in the germline V gene. The CDR3 is made up of 13 amino acids. J gave up 3 bases and V 11 bases, and 10 bases lay outside the gene matches. This receptor was obtained from a human donor in good health (CMV status not recorded). Some clones in this sample may be carry-over from other donors' samples. V usage is TRBV2 and J usage is TRBJ2-7; 7 bases are shared with TRBD2. What was sequenced was PBMCs. The CDR3 here is CAGLEGGGYEQYF. The CDR3 DNA follows: TGTGCCGGGCTTGAGGGCGGGGGCTACGAGCAGTACTTC.